Shown below are 28 T cell receptor beta chains from a single sample sequenced in a study of cytomegalovirus exposure and HLA in healthy donors (TCRdb year 2017). The library was made by the immunoSEQ multiplex PCR assay. A mixture of 60 forward primers for TCR Vbeta segments and 13 reverse primers for TCR Jbeta segments was used in the multiplex PCR. Held by TCRdb, this immuneACCESS table contains in-frame sequences only and omits some clones. Under half of the omission traces to an unresolved V gene where checked; the cause of the rest is unknown. This sample's table lists roughly 54,000 clones. The top ten constitute 9% to 15% of the sample. The sequenced sample was PBMCs. Receptors originate from a woman aged 30 to 39 in good health and CMV-seropositive.

The rearrangement links TRBV23-1 to TRBJ2-7; D is perhaps TRBD2 (5 bases). TRBV23-1 is an ORF for which the function is uncertain. This CDR3 is built from 14 residues. Trimming took 2 bases from V and 3 from J, leaving 11 bases between them. The CDR3 nucleotides read TGCGCCAGCAGTCAACGGGGAGTGGTCTACGAGCAGTACTTC. Amino acid sequence: CASSQRGVVYEQYF.

This chain links TRBV7-2 with TRBJ1-2; 7 bases line up with TRBD1. With V trimmed by 3 bases and J by 8 bases, 9 bases remained unmatched. CDR1 and CDR2 from the germline V gene are SGHTA and FQGNSA. CDR3 length: 14 amino acids. The CDR3 here is CASSFSRGSDGYTF. The CDR3 DNA sequence: TGTGCCAGCAGCTTTTCCAGGGGGTCGGACGGCTACACCTTC.

The chain combines TRBV6-5 with TRBJ2-1; 7 positions agree with TRBD1. The CDR3 runs to 15 residues. From germline, CDR1 is MNHEY and CDR2 SVGAGI. V was pared by 0 bases and J by 6 bases, with 5 bases of the junction left unmatched. CDR3 bases: TGTGCCAGCAGTTACTCCTCACAGGGGTTCAATGAGCAGTTCTTC. Amino acids: CASSYSSQGFNEQFF.

The chain uses TRBV27 and TRBJ2-2; D gene uncertain. The CDR3 is 12 residues long. Trimming cost V 4 bases and J 9 bases, with 9 bases left between them. The germline V gene has CDR1 MNHEY and CDR2 SMNVEV (reference sequence). The CDR3 protein is CASSYSHRELFF. The CDR3 nucleotides read TGTGCCAGCAGTTACAGCCATAGGGAGCTGTTTTTT.

The chain combines TRBV10-3 with TRBJ2-5, with a weak D call TRBD1 (6 bases). The V and J ends lost 10 bases and 5 bases respectively, with 14 bases between them. CDR1 is ENHRY, CDR2 SYGVKD, per germline. The CDR3 spans 12 residues. CDR3 protein: CATGQGSETQYF. In DNA, the CDR3 is TGTGCCACCGGGCAGGGGTCCGAGACCCAGTACTTC.

This chain uses TRBV14 with TRBJ2-1; 9 bases fit TRBD1. This CDR3 spans 15 amino acids. J was trimmed by 4 bases and V by 4 bases; bases with no gene match: 5. The V gene's germline CDR1 is SGHDN and CDR2 FVKESK. CDR3 coding DNA: TGTGCCAGCAGCCTTCTAGGACAGGGGTACAATGAGCAGTTCTTC. It yields the protein CASSLLGQGYNEQFF.

This clone is classed as medium-sized by frequency. The genes are TRBV27 and TRBJ1-1; a possible D gene is TRBD1 (5 bases). Germline values: CDR1 MNHEY, CDR2 SMNVEV (reference sequence). The CDR3 covers 12 residues. V gave up 4 bases and J gave up 5 bases, with 8 bases separating them. The chain's CDR3 is CASSSRQTEAFF. The CDR3 nucleotides read TGTGCCAGCAGTTCCCGACAGACTGAAGCTTTCTTT.

On this clone: One end of the junction is discordant with germline, which a read error may explain. The chain joins TRBV6-5 to TRBJ2-1; D possibly corresponds to TRBD2 (5 bases). The V gene's germline CDR1 is MNHEY and CDR2 SVGAGI. The CDR3 is 15 amino acids. The CDR3 bases are TGTGCCAGCAGTCAGGACTGGAGCTCCGACAATGAGCAGTTCTTC. Translation: CASSQDWSSDNEQFF.

The genes are TRBV5-1 and TRBJ1-3; 10 positions match TRBD1. Germline CDR1 SGHRS, CDR2 YFSETQ. The CDR3 totals 16 residues. The junction had 4 bases not matched to a gene; V was cut back by 4 bases and J by 0 bases. The chain's CDR3 is CASSPWTGGSGNTIYF. The CDR3 coding sequence is TGCGCCAGCAGCCCTTGGACAGGGGGCTCTGGAAACACCATATATTTT.

The rearrangement links TRBV7-6 to TRBJ2-5; TRBD2 aligns across 8 bases. The V gene's germline CDR1 is SGHVS and CDR2 FNYEAQ. The CDR3 is 15 residues long. V was pared by 4 bases and J by 4 bases, with 8 bases of the junction left unmatched. The CDR3 region has the DNA TGTGCCAGCAGCTCCTACCGACTAGCGTCAGAGACCCAGTACTTC. Protein product: CASSSYRLASETQYF.

J is TRBJ2-3 and V is TRBV5-1, with D uncertain. There are 14 residues in the CDR3. The ends were cut back, 0 bases at V and 4 bases at J, with 9 bases in the middle. CDR1 SGHRS and CDR2 YFSETQ come from the germline V gene. Here the CDR3 DNA reads TGCGCCAGCAGCTTGGACTCCTCCCCAGATACGCAGTATTTT. This encodes CASSLDSSPDTQYF.

This chain links TRBV14 with TRBJ2-5; 13 nucleotides line up with TRBD2. Trimming cost V 0 bases and J 1 base; bases outside gene matches: 8. The germline CDR1 and CDR2 sequences are SGHDN and FVKESK. CDR3 size: 19 residues. CDR3 nucleotides: TGTGCCAGCAGCCAAGAAGGACTAGCGGGGGAGATTGTCCAAGAGACCCAGTACTTC. Translation gives CASSQEGLAGEIVQETQYF. The whole variable domain, remainder taken from reference TRBV14 and TRBJ2-5, is EAGVTQFPSHSVIEKGQTVTLRCDPISGHDNLYWYRRVMGKEIKFLLHFVKESKQDESGMPNNRFLAERTGGTYSTLKVQPAELEDSGVYFCASSQEGLAGEIVQETQYFGPGTRLLVL.

The rearrangement joins TRBV5-1 to TRBJ2-7; tentatively, D is TRBD2 (5 bases). Germline V lookup: CDR1 SGHRS, CDR2 YFSETQ. The CDR3 has 13 residues. V lost 0 bases, J lost 1 base, and 5 bases lay in between. For the CDR3, the DNA is TGCGCCAGCAGCTTGGCGGGGTCCTACGAGCAGTACTTC. Translated, it gives CASSLAGSYEQYF. Together with reference TRBV5-1 and TRBJ2-7, the CDR3 gives the full variable domain: KAGVTQTPRYLIKTRGQQVTLSCSPISGHRSVSWYQQTPGQGLQFLFEYFSETQRNKGNFPGRFSGRQFSNSRSEMNVSTLELGDSALYLCASSLAGSYEQYFGPGTRLTVT.

This rearrangement joins TRBV25-1 to TRBJ2-7; 10 bases are shared with TRBD1. The CDR3 is 13 residues long. Trimming at V came to 9 bases and at J to 5 bases, leaving 7 bases not matched to a gene. Germline V lookup: CDR1 MGHDK, CDR2 SYGVNS. DNA for the CDR3: TGTGCCAGTGAGGGACAGGGGCGACACGAGCAGTACTTC. Residues: CASEGQGRHEQYF.

The rearrangement uses TRBV29-1 and TRBJ2-5; maybe TRBD1 (6 bases). The germline gives CDR1 SQVTM, CDR2 ANQGSEA. The CDR3 spans 13 residues. V was shortened by 5 bases and J by 1 base, with 11 bases between the two germline ends. This CDR3 reads CSVSGTTQETQYF. The CDR3 DNA reads TGCAGCGTTTCCGGGACAACCCAAGAGACCCAGTACTTC.

CDR3 in amino acids: CASSPDSRRGYTF. CDR3 in DNA: TGTGCCAGCTCACCAGACTCCCGGAGGGGCTACACCTTC. The V gene is TRBV18, the J gene TRBJ1-2; D remains ambiguous. The CDR3 has 13 amino acids. CDR1 and CDR2 from the germline V gene are KGHSH and LQKENI. V was cut by 2 bases and J by 8 bases, with 12 bases left in between.

The V gene is TRBV4-1, the J gene TRBJ2-5; TRBD2 matches 8 bases. V was clipped by 4 bases and J by 5 bases; unmatched bases: 3. The CDR3 has 13 residues. The germline V gene has CDR1 MGHRA and CDR2 YSYEKL. The CDR3 DNA is TGCGCCAGCAGCCGGGGACTAGTCGAGACCCAGTACTTC. Residues: CASSRGLVETQYF.

This rearrangement joins TRBV11-2 to TRBJ1-2; D might be TRBD1 (6 bases). The CDR3 has 15 residues. CDR1 SGHAT and CDR2 FQNNGV come from the germline V gene. The V and J ends lost 5 bases and 0 bases respectively, with 13 bases between them. CDR3: CASSALTGPNYGYTF. DNA of the CDR3: TGTGCCAGCAGCGCCTTGACAGGTCCTAACTATGGCTACACCTTC.

The chain joins TRBV5-6 to TRBJ1-4; D ambiguous. Germline CDR1 and CDR2: SGHDT and YYEEEE. The V and J ends lost 2 bases and 8 bases respectively, with 25 bases between them. The CDR3 totals 18 residues. The CDR3 sequence is CASSLVNPGISGEEKLFF. In nucleotides, the CDR3 is TGTGCCAGCAGCTTAGTCAACCCGGGGATTAGCGGGGAAGAAAAACTGTTTTTT.

The chain employs TRBV7-2 and TRBJ1-2, with TRBD1 as a possible D gene (6 bases). The germline gives CDR1 SGHTA, CDR2 FQGNSA. The CDR3 has 13 residues. Trimming shortened V by 4 bases and J by 7 bases, and 13 bases separated the two germline ends. This chain's CDR3 is CASSWGQALGYTF. Here the CDR3 DNA reads TGTGCCAGCAGCTGGGGGCAGGCTCTTGGCTACACCTTC.

The genes are TRBV27 and TRBJ1-2, with 8 positions matching TRBD1. The germline V gene encodes CDR1 MNHEY and CDR2 SMNVEV (reference sequence). The V segment lost 3 bases and the J segment 5 bases; nucleotides outside the gene matches: 5. CDR3 length: 14 amino acids. CDR3 sequence (DNA): TGTGCCAGCAGTTTGGACAGGGTAGGGTATGGCTACACCTTC. Translating gives CASSLDRVGYGYTF.

The chain uses TRBV7-9 and TRBJ2-2; 9 nucleotides agree with TRBD1. The V segment lost 5 bases and the J segment 5 bases; nucleotides outside the gene matches: 9. CDR3 length equals 16 residues. Germline-derived CDR1 and CDR2 are SEHNR and FQNEAQ (reference sequence). CDR3 in amino acids: CASSAAGTGRTGELFF. The CDR3 DNA sequence: TGTGCCAGCAGCGCGGCCGGGACAGGGAGGACCGGGGAGCTGTTTTTT. The full variable domain, completed using reference TRBV7-9 and TRBJ2-2, is DTGVSQNPRHKITKRGQNVTFRCDPISEHNRLYWYRQTLGQGPEFLTYFQNEAQLEKSRLLSDRFSAERPKGSFSTLEIQRTEQGDSAMYLCASSAAGTGRTGELFFGEGSRLTVL.

This chain links TRBV7-9 with TRBJ2-3; D uncertain. The CDR3 is 14 amino acids. Germline-derived CDR1 and CDR2 are SEHNR and FQNEAQ (reference sequence). The V gene lost 3 bases and the J gene lost 2 bases, with 9 bases spanning the gap. CDR3 nucleotides: TGTGCCAGCAGCTTTCGGTCCTCCACAGATACGCAGTATTTT. Protein: CASSFRSSTDTQYF.

Comments on this clone: In the same sample, other DNA sequences code for this CDR3. The chain employs TRBV30 and TRBJ2-2, with D possibly matching TRBD1 (6 bases). Trimming stripped 3 bases from V and 7 bases from J, with 12 bases between. This CDR3 contains 13 residues. Germline-derived CDR1 and CDR2 are GTSNPN and SVGIG (reference sequence). CDR3 loop: CAWRTQGIGELFF. The CDR3 nucleotides read TGTGCCTGGAGAACACAGGGAATCGGGGAGCTGTTTTTT. Combining the CDR3 with reference TRBV30 and TRBJ2-2 gives the whole variable domain SQTIHQWPATLVQPVGSPLSLECTVEGTSNPNLYWYRQAAGRGLQLLFYSVGIGQISSEVPQNLSASRPQDRQFILSSKKLLLSDSGFYLCAWRTQGIGELFFGEGSRLTVL.

Here the CDR3 reads CASSSPGRARSNEQFF. Here the CDR3 DNA reads TGCGCCAGCAGCTCGCCGGGGAGGGCCAGAAGCAATGAGCAGTTCTTC. This chain links TRBV5-1 with TRBJ2-1, with 7 bases lining up with TRBD2. Germline-derived CDR1 and CDR2 are SGHRS and YFSETQ. The CDR3 totals 16 residues. The junction had 12 bases not matched to a gene; V was cut back by 3 bases and J by 6 bases.

Here the CDR3 DNA reads TGTGCCAGCAGCCAGGGACTAGCGGGGGGACAAGATACGCAGTATTTT. Residues: CASSQGLAGGQDTQYF. The gene calls are TRBV4-2 and TRBJ2-3; TRBD2 aligns across 15 bases. Germline CDR1 reads LGHNA; CDR2 reads YNFKEQ. Trimming removed 3 bases from V and 5 bases from J; junction bases left unmatched: 3. CDR3 size: 16 residues.

The CDR3 region has the DNA TGTGCCAGCAGCGTAGACGGTAGTCAGACCCAGTACTTC. This encodes CASSVDGSQTQYF. The chain uses TRBV9 and TRBJ2-5; D remains ambiguous. Deletions cut 0 bases from V and 6 bases from J, with 9 bases between. The CDR3 has 13 amino acids. Germline-derived CDR1 and CDR2 are SGDLS and YYNGEE.

This chain connects TRBV6-1 to TRBJ1-2; no definite D call. Germline V gene data show CDR1 as MNHNS and CDR2 as SASEGT. V dropped 4 bases and J dropped 0 bases, with 12 bases sitting between them. The CDR3 covers 15 residues. The CDR3: CASSAQINSNYGYTF. The CDR3 bases are TGTGCCAGCAGTGCACAGATTAATTCTAACTATGGCTACACCTTC.